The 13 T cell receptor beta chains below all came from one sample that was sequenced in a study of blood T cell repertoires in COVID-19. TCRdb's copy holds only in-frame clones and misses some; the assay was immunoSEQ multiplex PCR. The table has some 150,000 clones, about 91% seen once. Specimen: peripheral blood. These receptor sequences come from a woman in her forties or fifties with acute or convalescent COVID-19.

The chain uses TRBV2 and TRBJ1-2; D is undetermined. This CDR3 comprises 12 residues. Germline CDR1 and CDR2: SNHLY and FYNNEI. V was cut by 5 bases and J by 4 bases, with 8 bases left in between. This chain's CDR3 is CASSSSRYGYTF. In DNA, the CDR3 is TGTGCCAGCAGTTCCAGTCGCTATGGCTACACCTTC.

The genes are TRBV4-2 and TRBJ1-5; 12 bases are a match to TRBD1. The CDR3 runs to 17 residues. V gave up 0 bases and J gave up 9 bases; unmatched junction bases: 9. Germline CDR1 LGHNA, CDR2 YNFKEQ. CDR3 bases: TGTGCCAGCAGCCAAGATGGGGGACAGGGGGCCCTTCCGCCCCAGCATTTT. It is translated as CASSQDGGQGALPPQHF.

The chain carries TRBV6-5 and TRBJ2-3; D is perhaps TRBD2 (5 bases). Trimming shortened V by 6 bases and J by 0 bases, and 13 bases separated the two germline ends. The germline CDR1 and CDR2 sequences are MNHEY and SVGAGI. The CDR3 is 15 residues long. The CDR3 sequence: CASRLREKSTDTQYF. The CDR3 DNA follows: TGTGCCAGCAGGCTGAGGGAGAAGAGCACAGATACGCAGTATTTT.

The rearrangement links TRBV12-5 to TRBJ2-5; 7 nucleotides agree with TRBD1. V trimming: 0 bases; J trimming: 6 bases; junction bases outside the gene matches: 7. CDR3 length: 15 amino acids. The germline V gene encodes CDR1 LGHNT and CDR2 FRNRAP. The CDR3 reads CASGLVRQGVKTQYF. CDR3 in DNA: TGTGCTAGTGGTTTGGTACGGCAGGGGGTAAAGACCCAGTACTTC.

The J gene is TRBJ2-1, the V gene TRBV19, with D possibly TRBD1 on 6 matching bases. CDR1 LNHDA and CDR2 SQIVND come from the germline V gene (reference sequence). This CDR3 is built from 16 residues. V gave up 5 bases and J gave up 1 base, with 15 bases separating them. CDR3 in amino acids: CASSVTGLRSYNEQFF. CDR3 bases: TGTGCCAGTAGTGTCACAGGGTTAAGATCCTACAATGAGCAGTTCTTC.

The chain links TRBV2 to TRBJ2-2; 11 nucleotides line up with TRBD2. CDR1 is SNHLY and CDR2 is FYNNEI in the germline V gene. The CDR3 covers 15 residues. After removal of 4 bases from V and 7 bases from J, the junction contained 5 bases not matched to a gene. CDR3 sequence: CASSAGTSGLGELFF. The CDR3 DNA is TGTGCCAGCAGTGCTGGGACTAGCGGACTCGGGGAGCTGTTTTTT.

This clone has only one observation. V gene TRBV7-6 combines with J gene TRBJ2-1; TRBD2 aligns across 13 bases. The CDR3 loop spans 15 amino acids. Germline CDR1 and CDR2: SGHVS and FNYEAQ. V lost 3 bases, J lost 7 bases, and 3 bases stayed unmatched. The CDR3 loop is CASSFGLAGENEQFF. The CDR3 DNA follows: TGTGCCAGCAGCTTCGGACTAGCGGGAGAGAATGAGCAGTTCTTC.

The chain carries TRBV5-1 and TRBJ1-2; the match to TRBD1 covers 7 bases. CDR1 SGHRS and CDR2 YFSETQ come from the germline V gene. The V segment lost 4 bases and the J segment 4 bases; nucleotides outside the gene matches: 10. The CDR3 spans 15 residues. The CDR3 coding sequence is TGCGCCAGCAGCCTGGGTTCGGAGGGGGCCTATGGCTACACCTTC. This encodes CASSLGSEGAYGYTF.

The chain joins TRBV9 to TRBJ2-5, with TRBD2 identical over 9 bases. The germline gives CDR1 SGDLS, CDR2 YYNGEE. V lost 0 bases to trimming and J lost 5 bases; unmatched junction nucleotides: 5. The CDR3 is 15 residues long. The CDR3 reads CASSVDSGGRETQYF. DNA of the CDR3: TGTGCCAGCAGCGTAGACAGCGGGGGGAGGGAGACCCAGTACTTC.

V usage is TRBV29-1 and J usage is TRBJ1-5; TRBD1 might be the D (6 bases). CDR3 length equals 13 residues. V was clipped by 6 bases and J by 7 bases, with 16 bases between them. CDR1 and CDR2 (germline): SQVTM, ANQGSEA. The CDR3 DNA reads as TGCAGCGTGAATACAGGGCATGGCCAGCCCCAGCATTTT. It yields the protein CSVNTGHGQPQHF.

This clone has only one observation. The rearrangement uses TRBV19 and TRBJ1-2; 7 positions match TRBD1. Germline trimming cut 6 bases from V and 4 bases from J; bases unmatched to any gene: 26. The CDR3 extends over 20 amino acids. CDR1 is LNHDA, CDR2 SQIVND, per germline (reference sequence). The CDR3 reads CASSQTGMLPGLRGSYGYTF. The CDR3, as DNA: TGTGCCAGTAGCCAGACAGGGATGTTACCGGGGCTAAGGGGGAGCTATGGCTACACCTTC.

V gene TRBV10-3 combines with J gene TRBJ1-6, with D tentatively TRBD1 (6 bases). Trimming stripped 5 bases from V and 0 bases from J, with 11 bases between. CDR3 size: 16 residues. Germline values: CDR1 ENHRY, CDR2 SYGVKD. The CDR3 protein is CAISYGTPSYNSPLHF. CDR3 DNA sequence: TGTGCCATCAGTTACGGGACACCCTCCTATAATTCACCCCTCCACTTT.

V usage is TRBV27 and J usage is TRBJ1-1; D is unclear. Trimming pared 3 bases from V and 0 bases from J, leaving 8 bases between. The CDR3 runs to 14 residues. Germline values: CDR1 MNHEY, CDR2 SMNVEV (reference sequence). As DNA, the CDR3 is TGTGCCAGCAGTTTGTCGAGGGTGAACACTGAAGCTTTCTTT. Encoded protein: CASSLSRVNTEAFF.